This T cell receptor (beta chain) was captured in a study of molecular identifiers for immune sequencing clone quantification. Looking at the study overall: RNA, taken in replicates from around 20,000 or 100,000 naive CD8 cells, was split five ways, with four sequenced. Study-wide findings and caveats: Investigators reportedly could detect spiked Jurkat TCR RNA from one cell among some 940,000 naive cells.

In preparing bulk TCR libraries, previously described methods and listed TCR primers were used. One entry per CDR3 protein, called by TCRdb with MiXCR from the PCR reads. The sample lists a few hundred thousand distinct CDR3 sequences; about 20% were seen once. Worth noting for this clonotype: Its target is not known. It may be a read error: a sequence one base away is much more abundant.

Sorted inputs of roughly 17,000 to 1,100,000 cells, with 10%, 30% or 50% RNA, yielded naive CD8 libraries. The germline V gene has CDR1 DFQATT and CDR2 SNEGSKA (reference sequence). The CDR3 sequence is 14 residues long. Source material: naive CD8+ T cells from blood, with Jurkat cell RNA spiked in. Noted subset: FACS-sorted CD8+CD4-CCR7+CD45RA+ naive T cells. This TCR was sampled from a human donor in good health. Some libraries in this study had Jurkat cell RNA spiked in. The rearrangement joins TRBV20-1 to TRBJ1-1; D might be TRBD1 (5 bases). The CDR3 DNA reads as TGCGGTGCTAGACAGCTGGGACTTCTCACTGAAGCTTTCTTT. The encoded protein is CGARQLGLLTEAFF.